This T cell receptor beta chain was recorded in a study of blood T cell repertoires in COVID-19. Study in general: Researchers got acute and convalescent COVID-19 samples from the United States, Italy and Spain. Sources were T cells, B-cell-depleted T cells, or PBMCs; the material itself was cDNA or gDNA.

V shed 6 bases, J shed 2 bases, and the junction held 8 bases outside the gene matches. CDR1 MNHEY and CDR2 SVGAGI come from the germline V gene. The CDR3 spans 15 residues. Patients of the Seattle cohort, enrolled during active infection, were followed longitudinally. This clone was recorded once. Authors' processing steps: Amplifying reference gene primers gave estimates of nucleated cell counts. Profiled with immunoSEQ multiplex PCR; TCRdb holds only in-frame clones, not every one. V and J calls and clone size follow that table, whereas D and trimming were derived from the DNA. The table shows just over 250,000 clones, with 75% to 95% occurring only once.

The J gene is TRBJ2-7, the V gene TRBV6-5; 9 nucleotides line up with TRBD1. The specimen was peripheral blood. The receptor was isolated from a person aged 18 to 29 with COVID-19, enrolled during active disease. The chain's CDR3 is CASRSYGTGTYEQYF. CDR3 nucleotide sequence: TGTGCCAGCAGAAGCTACGGGACAGGGACCTACGAGCAGTACTTC.